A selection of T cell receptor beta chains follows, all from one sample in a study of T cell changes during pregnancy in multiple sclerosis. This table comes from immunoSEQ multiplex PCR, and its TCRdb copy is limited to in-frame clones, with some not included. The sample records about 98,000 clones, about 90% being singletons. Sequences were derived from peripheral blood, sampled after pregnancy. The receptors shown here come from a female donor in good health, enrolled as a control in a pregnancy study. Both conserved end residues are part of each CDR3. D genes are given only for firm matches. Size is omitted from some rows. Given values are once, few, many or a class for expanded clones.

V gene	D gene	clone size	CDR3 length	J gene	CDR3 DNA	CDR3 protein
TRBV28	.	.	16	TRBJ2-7	TGTGCCAGCAGTTTATGGGCAACAGGTTCTCTCTACGAGCAGTACTTC	CASSLWATGSLYEQYF
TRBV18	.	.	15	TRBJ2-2	TGTGCCAGCTCATCGATCAAACAGGGTAACGGGGAGCTGTTTTTT	CASSSIKQGNGELFF
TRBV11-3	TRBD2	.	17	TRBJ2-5	TGTGCCAGCAGCTTGGGGGGGAGCTCAACCTCAACGGAGACCCAGTACTTC	CASSLGGSSTSTETQYF
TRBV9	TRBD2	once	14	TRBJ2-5	TGTGCCAGCAGCGCCGACGGGACTAGCGGAACCCAGTACTTC	CASSADGTSGTQYF
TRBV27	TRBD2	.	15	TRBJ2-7	TGTGCCAGCAGTTTATCTTTGGGGGAGGGGTACGAGCAGTACTTC	CASSLSLGEGYEQYF
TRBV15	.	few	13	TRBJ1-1	TGTGCCACCAGCCAGGGAGGGGACACTGAAGCTTTCTTT	CATSQGGDTEAFF
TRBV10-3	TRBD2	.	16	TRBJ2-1	TGTGCCATCAGCGGAGGGGCTAGCGGGGGCTACAATGAGCAGTTCTTC	CAISGGASGGYNEQFF
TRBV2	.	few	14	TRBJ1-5	TGTGCCAGCAGTGAAGGTTATAGCAATCAGCCCCAGCATTTT	CASSEGYSNQPQHF
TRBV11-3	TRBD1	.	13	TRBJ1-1	TGTGCCAGCAGAATAACAGGGGGCACTGAAGCTTTCTTT	CASRITGGTEAFF
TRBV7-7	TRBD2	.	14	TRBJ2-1	TGTGCTAGCAGCTTGGGACTAGCGGACAATGAGCAGTTCTTC	CASSLGLADNEQFF
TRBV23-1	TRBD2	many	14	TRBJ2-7	TGCGCCAGCAGTCAACCGGGGGGTTTCGACGAGCAGTACTTC	CASSQPGGFDEQYF
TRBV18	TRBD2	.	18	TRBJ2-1	TGTGCCAGCTCACCGGTGAATCTAGCGGGAGGCTCCTACAATGAGCAGTTCTTC	CASSPVNLAGGSYNEQFF
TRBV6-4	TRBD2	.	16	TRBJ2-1	TGTGCCAGCAGTGACTCGAGCGGGGGACCCTACAATGAGCAGTTCTTC	CASSDSSGGPYNEQFF
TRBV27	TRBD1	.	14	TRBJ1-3	TGTGCCAGCAGGACAGGGTCTGCTGGAAACACCATATATTTT	CASRTGSAGNTIYF
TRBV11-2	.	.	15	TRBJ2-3	TGTGCCAGCAGTCTGCTCCGGGACTCATACTTTACGCAGTATTTT	CASSLLRDSYFTQYF
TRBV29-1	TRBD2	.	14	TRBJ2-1	TGCAGCGTTGCTGGGACTAGCGGCCACAATGAGCAGTTCTTC	CSVAGTSGHNEQFF
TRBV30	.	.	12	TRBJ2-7	TGTGCCTGGACTAGCTCTGGGTACGAGCAGTACTTC	CAWTSSGYEQYF
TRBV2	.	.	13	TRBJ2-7	TGTGCCAGCGCGAAGATTAGAGGCTACGAGCAGTACTTC	CASAKIRGYEQYF
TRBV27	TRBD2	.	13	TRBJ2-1	TGTGCCAGCAGTTACTGGCGGGAGGGTGAGCAGTTCTTC	CASSYWREGEQFF
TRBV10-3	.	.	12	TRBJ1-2	TGTGCCATCAGTGAGTCCACGGTGGGCTACACCTTC	CAISESTVGYTF
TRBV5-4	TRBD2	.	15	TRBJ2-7	TGTGCCAGCAGTCCTGGAGGACTAGCGGGATACGAGCAGTACTTC	CASSPGGLAGYEQYF
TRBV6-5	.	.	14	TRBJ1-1	TGTGCCAGCAGTTACGGGCAGACGAACACTGAAGCTTTCTTT	CASSYGQTNTEAFF
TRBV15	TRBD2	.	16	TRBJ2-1	TGTGCCACCAGCAGAGAAGGACTAGCGGGGGGAGATGAGCAGTTCTTC	CATSREGLAGGDEQFF
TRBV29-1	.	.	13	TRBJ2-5	TGCAGCGTTGAGATGAGTATCGGGGAGACCCAGTACTTC	CSVEMSIGETQYF
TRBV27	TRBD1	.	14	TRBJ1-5	TGTGCCAGCAGTCCGGACAGGGTCGATCAGCCCCAGCATTTT	CASSPDRVDQPQHF
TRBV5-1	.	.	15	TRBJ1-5	TGCGCCAGCAGCCAGGACACAGGCCACAATCAGCCCCAGCATTTT	CASSQDTGHNQPQHF
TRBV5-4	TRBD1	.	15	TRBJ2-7	TGTGCCAGCAGCTCCACCGGGACAGGGATCCACGAGCAGTACTTC	CASSSTGTGIHEQYF
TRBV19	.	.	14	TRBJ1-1	TGTGCCAGTAGGAACGTTCAAGCGGGCACTGAAGCTTTCTTT	CASRNVQAGTEAFF
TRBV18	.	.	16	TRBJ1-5	TGTGCCAGCTCCCGTGAGGGTCCCTTAGGCAATCAGCCCCAGCATTTT	CASSREGPLGNQPQHF
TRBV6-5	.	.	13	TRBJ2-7	TGTGCCAGCGCCTTAGCGACCTCCTACGAGCAGTACTTC	CASALATSYEQYF
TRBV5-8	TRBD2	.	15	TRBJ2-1	TGTGCCAGCAGCGTGGGACTAGCGGGATACAATGAGCAGTTCTTC	CASSVGLAGYNEQFF